This T cell receptor beta chain is from a study of cytomegalovirus exposure and HLA in healthy donors. Overall study findings and caveats: Previously analyzed data showed that most TCR beta V segments were productive at a frequency of about 87% or about 30%. A later look showed TCR association rates differing by HLA locus, highest for DRB1 and lowest for HLA-C. A later analysis found most CMV-associated TCR beta chains apparently HLA-restricted. Reportedly, cytomegalovirus status was diagnosed with high sensitivity and specificity.

After removal of 6 bases from V and 5 bases from J, the junction contained 7 bases not matched to a gene. The germline V gene encodes CDR1 WNHNN and CDR2 SYGVQD (reference sequence). CDR3 length: 14 residues. Turning to this clone: Its antigen is as yet unknown.

PCR primers comprised 60 Vbeta and 13 Jbeta primers. Sequencing was performed with immunoSEQ multiplex PCR; in TCRdb, only in-frame clones are kept and a portion is missing. Among some 160,000 clones listed, around 81% were seen once. Sequenced material: PBMCs. This clonotype was sampled from a man in his forties in good health and CMV-seronegative. V and J are TRBV10-1 and TRBJ2-3, with 8 bases fitting TRBD1. The CDR3 DNA reads as TGCGCCAGCAGCCCGGGACAGGCGCTAGATACGCAGTATTTT. It is translated as CASSPGQALDTQYF.